This TCR beta chain appears in the sequencing data of a study of cytomegalovirus exposure and HLA in healthy donors. This PCR relied on a set of 60 Vbeta primers and 13 Jbeta primers. Only in-frame clones appear in the TCRdb table, and some are missing; sequencing was by immunoSEQ multiplex PCR. The table shows tens of thousands of clones, with about three quarters occurring only once. A word on this clone: What it recognizes is unknown.

CDR3 length: 13 amino acids. Germline V gives CDR1 MNHNS, CDR2 SASEGT. V was clipped by 5 bases and J by 7 bases, with 14 bases between them. Whole-study findings and limits: The authors judged a highly shared variant cluster likely a sequencing artifact. Sequences of the TCR beta chain were said to predict the HLA-A and HLA-B alleles of most subjects accurately. Analyzed later, association rates of TCRs varied across HLA loci, with DRB1 most and HLA-C fewest.

Sequenced: PBMCs. This sequence originates from a woman aged 40 to 55 in good health and CMV-seropositive. The chain is built from TRBV6-1 and TRBJ1-2, with a tentative D call TRBD1 (6 bases). The CDR3 DNA is TGTGCCAGCAGTATTTCTACAGGGTTTGGCTACACCTTC. This translates into CASSISTGFGYTF.